The 32 T cell receptor beta chains in this list originate from one sample, sequenced in a study of Ad26.COV2.S vaccination and SARS-CoV-2 variants. Profiled with immunoSEQ multiplex PCR; TCRdb holds only in-frame clones, not every one. The sample holds 350,000 to 450,000 clones, approximately 90% seen once. The sample was peripheral blood, taken after recovery from COVID-19. The source of these receptors is a human donor who had recovered from COVID-19.

This clone occurred a few times. The chain carries TRBV11-2 and TRBJ1-6, with 7 positions matching TRBD1. The length of the CDR3 is 15 residues. Germline-derived CDR1 and CDR2 are SGHAT and FQNNGV. V trimming: 4 bases; J trimming: 4 bases; junction bases outside the gene matches: 4. The CDR3 is CASSSQGGYNSPLHF. The CDR3 DNA is TGTGCCAGCAGCTCCCAGGGGGGGTATAATTCACCCCTCCACTTT.

V and J are TRBV2 and TRBJ1-5, with D tentatively TRBD1 (5 bases). Germline CDR1 is SNHLY and CDR2 is FYNNEI. The germline V and J ends were trimmed by 5 bases and 3 bases, with 11 bases remaining between them. This CDR3 has 14 residues. The CDR3 loop is CASSIGAYNQPQHF. The CDR3 DNA reads TGTGCCAGCAGTATAGGGGCCTACAATCAGCCCCAGCATTTT.

J is TRBJ2-1 and V is TRBV19; 11 bases map to TRBD2. The CDR3 contains 16 residues. Per the germline V gene, CDR1 is LNHDA and CDR2 is SQIVND (reference sequence). V gave up 6 bases and J gave up 7 bases; unmatched junction bases: 11. CDR3 amino acids: CASRGWTSGPGNEQFF. CDR3 in DNA: TGTGCCAGTAGGGGTTGGACTAGCGGGCCCGGGAATGAGCAGTTCTTC.

This clone showed up just once. The rearrangement joins TRBV11-2 to TRBJ2-2; no reliable D call. From germline, CDR1 is SGHAT and CDR2 FQNNGV. V lost 2 bases and J 4 bases, leaving 8 bases between the germline ends. This CDR3 has 14 residues. CDR3: CASSLRSRTGELFF. The CDR3 bases are TGTGCCAGCAGCTTACGGTCCCGCACCGGGGAGCTGTTTTTT.

The rearrangement uses TRBV2 and TRBJ1-4; TRBD1 is a possible D gene (5 bases). The V gene's germline CDR1 is SNHLY and CDR2 FYNNEI. V lost 5 bases and J lost 8, with 30 bases in between. This CDR3 contains 19 residues. The CDR3 reads CASSPFGAGREVKGEKLFF. The CDR3 coding sequence is TGTGCCAGCAGTCCTTTCGGGGCAGGCAGGGAGGTTAAGGGAGAAAAACTGTTTTTT.

The rearrangement joins TRBV10-3 to TRBJ1-2, with TRBD1 matching over 9 bases. CDR3 length equals 14 residues. CDR1 and CDR2 (germline): ENHRY, SYGVKD. Germline trimming cut 2 bases from V and 12 bases from J; bases unmatched to any gene: 10. CDR3 sequence: CAISERDRASRNTF. The CDR3 DNA sequence: TGTGCCATCAGTGAGAGGGACAGGGCCTCCCGCAACACCTTC.

The chain links TRBV5-4 to TRBJ1-2; D call uncertain. CDR3 size: 17 residues. The germline V gene has CDR1 SGHNT and CDR2 YYREEE (reference sequence). V lost 2 bases, J lost 7 bases, and 24 bases lay in between. CDR3: CASSLVPSGPPAVGYTF. The DNA of the CDR3 is TGTGCCAGCAGCTTAGTCCCCTCCGGGCCGCCGGCTGTTGGCTACACCTTC.

The chain employs TRBV7-9 and TRBJ2-1; 8 nucleotides align to TRBD2. Trimming removed 0 bases from V and 9 bases from J; junction bases left unmatched: 10. Germline V CDR1 and CDR2: SEHNR, FQNEAQ (reference sequence). This CDR3 is built from 16 residues. CDR3 sequence: CASSLAPGGPVVEQFF. The CDR3, as DNA: TGTGCCAGCAGCTTAGCGCCGGGGGGGCCTGTGGTTGAGCAGTTCTTC.

The rearrangement links TRBV9 to TRBJ2-1, with 7 bases lining up with TRBD1. The V gene's germline CDR1 is SGDLS and CDR2 YYNGEE. The length of the CDR3 is 15 residues. Unmatched junction bases numbered 3, after V lost 2 bases and J lost 1 base. DNA of the CDR3: TGTGCCAGCAGCGTTAGGGGGCTTTCCTACAATGAGCAGTTCTTC. Translation gives CASSVRGLSYNEQFF.

The chain couples TRBV5-1 to TRBJ2-1; 8 nucleotides agree with TRBD1. The CDR3 covers 16 residues. Germline V lookup: CDR1 SGHRS, CDR2 YFSETQ. V shed 4 bases, J shed 8 bases, and the junction held 14 bases outside the gene matches. In nucleotides, the CDR3 is TGCGCCAGCAGCACCGCCGGGACAGGTCATATAGATGAGCAGTTCTTC. It specifies CASSTAGTGHIDEQFF.

The J gene is TRBJ2-1, the V gene TRBV9, with D tentatively TRBD1 (5 bases). The V gene's germline CDR1 is SGDLS and CDR2 YYNGEE. The CDR3 totals 13 residues. Trimming shortened V by 0 bases and J by 6 bases, and 7 bases separated the two germline ends. DNA for the CDR3: TGTGCCAGCAGCGTAGGGGGCACCAATGAGCAGTTCTTC. Its translation: CASSVGGTNEQFF.

The chain carries TRBV3-1 (or the pseudogene TRBV3-2) and TRBJ2-1, with a weak D call TRBD2 (5 bases). Deletions cut 3 bases from V and 9 bases from J, with 12 bases between. The CDR3 covers 13 residues. In germline, CDR1 is LGHDT, CDR2 YNNKEL (reference sequence). The CDR3 spells CASSQSSEGEQFF. The CDR3, as DNA: TGTGCCAGCAGCCAGTCGTCAGAGGGTGAGCAGTTCTTC.

V and J are TRBV29-1 and TRBJ2-1; the D gene is possibly TRBD1 (6 bases). Germline V gene data show CDR1 as SQVTM and CDR2 as ANQGSEA. V lost 0 bases and J 12 bases, leaving 15 bases between the germline ends. The CDR3 loop spans 13 amino acids. The CDR3 is CSVEDLMGAGQFF. CDR3 in DNA: TGCAGCGTTGAAGATCTTATGGGGGCCGGGCAGTTCTTC.

The DNA for the CDR3 is TGTGCCAGTAGTCCCCGGCAGCGGGAACAAGAGACCCAGTACTTC. Protein: CASSPRQREQETQYF. The chain employs TRBV19 and TRBJ2-5; 7 bases map to TRBD2. The CDR3 has 15 residues. The V gene end was trimmed by 5 bases and the J gene end by 2 bases; junction bases not matched to a gene: 8. The germline V gene encodes CDR1 LNHDA and CDR2 SQIVND (reference sequence).

J is TRBJ1-1 and V is TRBV7-8; D gene uncertain. This CDR3 is built from 16 residues. Germline values: CDR1 SGHVS, CDR2 FQNEAQ. V shed 3 bases and J shed 4 bases, with 18 bases lying between them. The DNA for the CDR3 is TGTGCCAGCAGCTTCGGTGAAATATTGAGGACCACTGAAGCTTTCTTT. Translation: CASSFGEILRTTEAFF.

The rearrangement links TRBV5-6 to TRBJ2-7, with 8 bases matching TRBD1. Trimming at V came to 4 bases and at J to 0 bases, leaving 15 bases not matched to a gene. Germline CDR1 is SGHDT and CDR2 is YYEEEE. This CDR3 has 18 amino acids. This CDR3 is CASSPPDRVIWRSYEQYF. The CDR3 nucleotides read TGTGCCAGCAGCCCCCCGGACAGGGTGATCTGGCGCTCCTACGAGCAGTACTTC.

V is TRBV7-2 and J is TRBJ2-1, with D maybe TRBD2 (5 bases). V dropped 8 bases and J dropped 5 bases, with 28 bases sitting between them. Germline CDR1 is SGHTA and CDR2 is FQGNSA. The CDR3 contains 18 residues. The CDR3, as DNA: TGTGCCAGCCTCACCCAACCGGGAAGGGTGACCCTTGACAATGAGCAGTTCTTC. Encoded protein: CASLTQPGRVTLDNEQFF. The full variable domain, rest sourced from reference TRBV7-2 and TRBJ2-1, is GAGVSQSPSNKVTEKGKDVELRCDPISGHTALYWYRQSLGQGLEFLIYFQGNSAPDKSGLPSDRFSAERTGGSVSTLTIQRTQQEDSAVYLCASLTQPGRVTLDNEQFFGPGTRLTVL.

The rearrangement joins TRBV12-2 to TRBJ2-5; the listed D gene, TRBD1, was not tested against the DNA. TRBV12-2 is flagged as a pseudogene. This CDR3 spans 17 amino acids. For the CDR3, the DNA is TGTGCAAGTCGCGCCCACCAGGGGCGGAGGAATCAAGAGACCCAGTACTTC. This gives the protein CASRAHQGRRNQETQYF.

The rearrangement uses TRBV7-2 and TRBJ2-1, with 7 nucleotides matching TRBD2. The CDR3 covers 12 residues. Trimming took 5 bases from V and 11 from J; bases not matched to a gene: 6. CDR1 and CDR2 from the germline V gene are SGHTA and FQGNSA. In DNA form, the CDR3 reads TGTGCCAGCAGCCTTCCGCGGGGGAAGCAGTTCTTC. Translation gives CASSLPRGKQFF.

The chain carries TRBV7-9 and TRBJ2-7, with 8 bases fitting TRBD1. In germline, CDR1 is SEHNR, CDR2 FQNEAQ (reference sequence). After removal of 1 base from V and 3 bases from J, the junction contained 5 bases not matched to a gene. The CDR3 runs to 15 residues. The CDR3 DNA reads TGTGCCAGCAGCTTAGGCGGACAGGGAAACTACGAGCAGTACTTC. This translates into CASSLGGQGNYEQYF.

This clone was detected only a few times. The genes are TRBV20-1 and TRBJ2-3; 8 positions match TRBD2. V gave up 3 bases and J gave up 2 bases; unmatched junction bases: 7. This CDR3 is 15 amino acids long. The germline V gene encodes CDR1 DFQATT and CDR2 SNEGSKA (reference sequence). CDR3 nucleotides: TGCAGTGCTAGTACCCCGGGACTAGACACAGATACGCAGTATTTT. Its translation: CSASTPGLDTDTQYF.

The gene calls are TRBV10-3 and TRBJ2-7, with 15 bases aligning to TRBD2. The CDR3 length is 18 residues. CDR1 ENHRY and CDR2 SYGVKD come from the germline V gene. J lost 3 bases, V lost 2 bases, and 8 bases had no gene match. The CDR3 is CAISEGGLAGGAGYEQYF. CDR3 coding DNA: TGTGCCATCAGTGAGGGAGGACTAGCGGGGGGGGCCGGCTACGAGCAGTACTTC.

The chain has TRBV7-2 and TRBJ2-1, with 8 bases lining up with TRBD2. The CDR3 runs 15 residues. Trimming removed 1 base from V and 7 bases from J; junction bases left unmatched: 6. Per the germline V gene, CDR1 is SGHTA and CDR2 is FQGNSA. CDR3 residues: CASSLGTSHPNEQFF. DNA for the CDR3: TGTGCCAGCAGCTTAGGGACTAGCCACCCGAATGAGCAGTTCTTC. Supplemented by reference TRBV7-2 and TRBJ2-1, the full variable domain reads GAGVSQSPSNKVTEKGKDVELRCDPISGHTALYWYRQSLGQGLEFLIYFQGNSAPDKSGLPSDRFSAERTGGSVSTLTIQRTQQEDSAVYLCASSLGTSHPNEQFFGPGTRLTVL.

This chain links TRBV4-1 with TRBJ1-1; D not certain. Germline values: CDR1 MGHRA, CDR2 YSYEKL. This CDR3 region has 14 residues. The V end was cut by 4 bases, the J end by 6 bases, with 15 bases between. CDR3 sequence reads: CASSPLPTGAEAFF. The CDR3, as DNA: TGCGCCAGCAGCCCACTACCTACGGGCGCTGAAGCTTTCTTT.

The chain recombines TRBV29-1 with TRBJ1-1, with 12 bases that match TRBD1. Germline V lookup: CDR1 SQVTM, CDR2 ANQGSEA. The CDR3 is 16 amino acids. The J segment lost 1 base and the V segment lost 7 bases, leaving 10 bases of the junction unmatched. The CDR3 DNA follows: TGCAGCGGGAGGGGGACAGGGGGCGACCGGAACACTGAAGCTTTCTTT. Translation gives CSGRGTGGDRNTEAFF.

The chain's CDR3 is CASSAGTGGGNEKLFF. The DNA for the CDR3 is TGTGCCAGCTCAGCCGGGACAGGGGGCGGTAATGAAAAACTGTTTTTT. The genes are TRBV18 and TRBJ1-4; 12 nucleotides match TRBD1. Germline CDR1 and CDR2: KGHSH and LQKENI. This CDR3 is 16 amino acids long. Trimming cost V 5 bases and J 4 bases; bases outside gene matches: 5.

V gene TRBV6-5 combines with J gene TRBJ1-2; D uncertain. Germline V lookup: CDR1 MNHEY, CDR2 SVGAGI. The CDR3 is 11 residues long. V lost 2 bases, J lost 10 bases, and 8 bases lay in between. CDR3 region: CASSYRESYTF. Here the CDR3 DNA reads TGTGCCAGCAGTTACCGAGAGTCCTACACCTTC.

The chain combines TRBV6-5 with TRBJ1-1; 8 nucleotides align to TRBD1. The V gene's germline CDR1 is MNHEY and CDR2 SVGAGI. This CDR3 has 13 amino acids. With V trimmed by 6 bases and J by 4 bases, 4 bases remained unmatched. CDR3 DNA: TGTGCCAGCAGGAGACAGGGGAGCACTGAAGCTTTCTTT. Residues: CASRRQGSTEAFF.

The chain has TRBV29-1 and TRBJ2-1, with TRBD1 matching over 7 bases. The CDR3 spans 15 residues. From germline, CDR1 is SQVTM and CDR2 ANQGSEA. The V gene end was trimmed by 7 bases and the J gene end by 0 bases; junction bases not matched to a gene: 9. The CDR3, as DNA: TGCAGCGCCGAGACAGGGCCGAGCTCCTACAATGAGCAGTTCTTC. This translates into CSAETGPSSYNEQFF.

V gene TRBV15 combines with J gene TRBJ2-3; TRBD1 agrees at 10 bases. Germline loops: CDR1 LNHNV, CDR2 YYDKDF (reference sequence). After removal of 7 bases from V and 6 bases from J, the junction contained 7 bases not matched to a gene. The CDR3 covers 14 residues. The CDR3 sequence is CATTRDRGADTQYF. Written as DNA, the CDR3 is TGTGCCACCACCCGGGACAGGGGTGCGGATACGCAGTATTTT.

CDR3 in DNA: TGTGCCAGCAGCGTAGGAGTCTCTGGAAACACCATATATTTT. Amino acids: CASSVGVSGNTIYF. The chain recombines TRBV9 with TRBJ1-3, with D unresolved. This CDR3 region has 14 residues. Trimming left V 0 bases short and J 0 bases short, with 4 bases between. Looked up from germline, CDR1 is SGDLS and CDR2 is YYNGEE.

The chain uses TRBV6-5 and TRBJ2-1, with 8 nucleotides matching TRBD2. The CDR3 contains 15 residues. V gave up 6 bases and J gave up 3 bases; unmatched junction bases: 7. Germline V CDR1 and CDR2: MNHEY, SVGAGI. The CDR3, as DNA: TGTGCCAGCAGACGGGCGGGGGGCAGCTACAATGAGCAGTTCTTC. This gives the protein CASRRAGGSYNEQFF.